The T cell receptor (beta chain) described here comes from a study of blood T cell repertoires in COVID-19. Study summary: Sites across the United States, Italy and Spain contributed samples from acute and convalescent COVID-19. T cells, B-cell-depleted T cells, or PBMCs supplied cDNA or gDNA.

Per the study methods: From reference gene primer amplification, estimates of nucleated cell counts were derived. TCRdb keeps only in-frame clones here, not all; method: immunoSEQ multiplex PCR. The V and J calls and clone size come from that table; D and trimming were worked out from the DNA. Of about 50,000 clones listed, more than 80% were seen once; the top ten hold roughly a sixth. The CDR3 spans 13 residues. Trimming took 2 bases from V and 11 from J; bases not matched to a gene: 7. Germline-derived CDR1 and CDR2 are KGHDR and SFDVKD. The sequence came from a man in his forties with acute or convalescent COVID-19. Sequencing was carried out using peripheral blood. The V gene is TRBV24-1, the J gene TRBJ1-1; 7 nucleotides match TRBD1. The CDR3 here is CATSDSHRGQAFF. In DNA, the CDR3 is TGTGCCACCAGTGATTCCCACAGGGGCCAGGCTTTCTTT.